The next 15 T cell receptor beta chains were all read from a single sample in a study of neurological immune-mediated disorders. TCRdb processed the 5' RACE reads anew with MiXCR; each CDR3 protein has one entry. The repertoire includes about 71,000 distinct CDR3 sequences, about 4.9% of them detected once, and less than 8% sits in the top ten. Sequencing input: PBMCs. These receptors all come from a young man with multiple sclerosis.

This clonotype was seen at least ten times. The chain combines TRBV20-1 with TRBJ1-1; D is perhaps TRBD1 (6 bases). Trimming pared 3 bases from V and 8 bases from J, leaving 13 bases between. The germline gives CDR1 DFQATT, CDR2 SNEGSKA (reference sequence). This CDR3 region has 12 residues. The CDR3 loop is CSARDSSREAFF. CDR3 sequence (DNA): TGCAGTGCTAGGGACAGTTCTCGAGAAGCTTTCTTT.

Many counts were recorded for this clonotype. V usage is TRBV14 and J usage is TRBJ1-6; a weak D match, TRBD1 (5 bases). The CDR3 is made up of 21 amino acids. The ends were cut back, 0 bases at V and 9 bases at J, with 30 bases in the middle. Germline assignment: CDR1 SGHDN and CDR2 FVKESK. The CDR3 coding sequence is TGTGCCAGCAGCCAAGACCCCCGGGACCCGCGTTCCCTTATCTCAGGTTCACCCCTCCACTTT. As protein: CASSQDPRDPRSLISGSPLHF. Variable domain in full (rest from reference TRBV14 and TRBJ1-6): EAGVTQFPSHSVIEKGQTVTLRCDPISGHDNLYWYRRVMGKEIKFLLHFVKESKQDESGMPNNRFLAERTGGTYSTLKVQPAELEDSGVYFCASSQDPRDPRSLISGSPLHFGNGTRLTVT.

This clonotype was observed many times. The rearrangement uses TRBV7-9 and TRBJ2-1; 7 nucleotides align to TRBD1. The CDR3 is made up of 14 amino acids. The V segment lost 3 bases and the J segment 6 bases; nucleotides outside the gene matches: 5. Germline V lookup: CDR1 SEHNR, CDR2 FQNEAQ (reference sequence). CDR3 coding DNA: TGTGCCAGCAGCTTGGGACAGCTCGGCAATGAGCAGTTCTTC. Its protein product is CASSLGQLGNEQFF.

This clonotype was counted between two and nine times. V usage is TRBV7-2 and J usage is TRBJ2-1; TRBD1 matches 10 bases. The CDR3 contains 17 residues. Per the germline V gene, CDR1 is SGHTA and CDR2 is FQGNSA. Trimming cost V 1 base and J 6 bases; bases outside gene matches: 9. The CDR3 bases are TGTGCCAGCAGCTTAGGCCTTGGGACAGGGGAGAGCAATGAGCAGTTCTTC. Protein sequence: CASSLGLGTGESNEQFF.

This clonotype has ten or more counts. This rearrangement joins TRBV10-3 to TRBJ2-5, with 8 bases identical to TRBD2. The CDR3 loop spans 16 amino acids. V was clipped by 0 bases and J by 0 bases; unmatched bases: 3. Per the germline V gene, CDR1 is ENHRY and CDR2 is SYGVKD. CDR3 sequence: CAISESGAGDQETQYF. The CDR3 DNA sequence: TGTGCCATCAGTGAGTCGGGAGCGGGGGACCAAGAGACCCAGTACTTC.

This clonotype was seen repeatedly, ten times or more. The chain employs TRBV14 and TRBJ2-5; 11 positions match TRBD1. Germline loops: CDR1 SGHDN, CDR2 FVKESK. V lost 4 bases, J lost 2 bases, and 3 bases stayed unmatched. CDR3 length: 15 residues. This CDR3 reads CASSRWDRGQETQYF. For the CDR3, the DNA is TGTGCCAGCAGCCGTTGGGACAGGGGGCAAGAGACCCAGTACTTC. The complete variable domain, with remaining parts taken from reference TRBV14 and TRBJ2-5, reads EAGVTQFPSHSVIEKGQTVTLRCDPISGHDNLYWYRRVMGKEIKFLLHFVKESKQDESGMPNNRFLAERTGGTYSTLKVQPAELEDSGVYFCASSRWDRGQETQYFGPGTRLLVL.

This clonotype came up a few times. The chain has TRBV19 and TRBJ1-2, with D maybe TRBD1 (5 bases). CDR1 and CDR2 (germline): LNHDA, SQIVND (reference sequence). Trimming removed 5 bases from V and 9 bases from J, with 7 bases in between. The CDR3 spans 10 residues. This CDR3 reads CASSGARYTF. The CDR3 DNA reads TGTGCCAGTAGTGGGGCCCGCTACACCTTC.

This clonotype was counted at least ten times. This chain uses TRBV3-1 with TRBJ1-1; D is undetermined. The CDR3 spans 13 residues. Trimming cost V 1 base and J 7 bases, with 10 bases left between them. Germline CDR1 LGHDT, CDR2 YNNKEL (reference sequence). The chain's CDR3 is CASSQVRWSEAFF. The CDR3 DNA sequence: TGTGCCAGCAGCCAAGTTAGATGGAGTGAAGCTTTCTTT.

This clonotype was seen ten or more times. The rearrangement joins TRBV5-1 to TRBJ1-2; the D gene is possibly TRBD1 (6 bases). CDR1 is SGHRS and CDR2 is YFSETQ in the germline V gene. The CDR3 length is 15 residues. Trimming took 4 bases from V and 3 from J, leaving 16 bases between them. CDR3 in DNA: TGCGCCAGCAGCGGCAGGGATAAGGGGGACTATGGCTACACCTTC. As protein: CASSGRDKGDYGYTF.

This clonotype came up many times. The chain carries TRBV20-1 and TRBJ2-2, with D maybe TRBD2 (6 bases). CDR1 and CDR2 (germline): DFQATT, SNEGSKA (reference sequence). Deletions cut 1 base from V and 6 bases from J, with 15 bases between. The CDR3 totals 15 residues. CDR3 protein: CSARAPGGHPGELFF. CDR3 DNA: TGCAGTGCTAGAGCCCCCGGGGGTCACCCCGGGGAGCTGTTTTTT.

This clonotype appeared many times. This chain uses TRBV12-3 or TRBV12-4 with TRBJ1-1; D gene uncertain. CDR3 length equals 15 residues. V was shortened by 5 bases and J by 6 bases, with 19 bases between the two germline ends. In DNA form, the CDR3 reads TGTGCCAGCAGTAAATCGCCGGCCTCGGTTGCTGAAGCTTTCTTT. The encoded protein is CASSKSPASVAEAFF.

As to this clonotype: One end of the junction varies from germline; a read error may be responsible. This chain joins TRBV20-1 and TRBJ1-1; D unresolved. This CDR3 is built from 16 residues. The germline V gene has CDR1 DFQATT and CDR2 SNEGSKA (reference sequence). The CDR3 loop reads CSARVHWGKRNTEAFF. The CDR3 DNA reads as TGCAGTGCTAGAGTCCACTGGGGAAAGAGGAATACTGAAGCCTTCTTT.

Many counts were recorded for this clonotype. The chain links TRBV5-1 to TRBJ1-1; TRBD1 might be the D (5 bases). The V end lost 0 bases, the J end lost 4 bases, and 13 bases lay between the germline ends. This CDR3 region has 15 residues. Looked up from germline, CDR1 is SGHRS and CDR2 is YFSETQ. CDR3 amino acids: CASSLASRGGTEAFF. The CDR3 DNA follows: TGCGCCAGCAGCTTGGCCTCCCGGGGGGGCACTGAAGCTTTCTTT.

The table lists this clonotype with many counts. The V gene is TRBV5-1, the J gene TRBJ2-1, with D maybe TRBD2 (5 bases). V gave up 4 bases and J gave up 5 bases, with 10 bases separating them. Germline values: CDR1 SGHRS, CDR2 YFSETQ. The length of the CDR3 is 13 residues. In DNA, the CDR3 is TGCGCCAGCAGCCCCGGGGTAGACAATGAGCAGTTCTTC. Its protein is CASSPGVDNEQFF.

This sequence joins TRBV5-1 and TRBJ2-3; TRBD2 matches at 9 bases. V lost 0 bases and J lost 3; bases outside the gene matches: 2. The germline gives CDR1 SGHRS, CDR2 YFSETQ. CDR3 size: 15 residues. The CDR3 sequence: CASSLGGGATDTQYF. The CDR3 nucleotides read TGCGCCAGCAGCTTGGGCGGGGGGGCAACAGATACGCAGTATTTT.